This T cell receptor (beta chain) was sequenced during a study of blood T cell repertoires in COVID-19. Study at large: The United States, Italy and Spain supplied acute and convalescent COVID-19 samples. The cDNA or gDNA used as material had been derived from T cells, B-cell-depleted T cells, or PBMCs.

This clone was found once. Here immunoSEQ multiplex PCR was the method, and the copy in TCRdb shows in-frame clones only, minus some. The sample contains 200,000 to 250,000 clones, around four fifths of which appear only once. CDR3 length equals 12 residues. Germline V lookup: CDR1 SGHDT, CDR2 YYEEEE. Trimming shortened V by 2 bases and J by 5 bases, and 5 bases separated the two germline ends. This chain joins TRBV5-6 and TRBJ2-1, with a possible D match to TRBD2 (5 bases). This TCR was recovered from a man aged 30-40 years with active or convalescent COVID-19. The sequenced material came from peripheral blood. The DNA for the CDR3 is TGTGCCAGCAGCTTCGGGGACAATGAGCAGTTCTTC. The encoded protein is CASSFGDNEQFF.